This entry concerns a single T cell receptor beta chain. What it recognizes is unknown. This specimen comes from a study of shared clonotypes between healthy human individuals. Study conclusions and caveats: Enrolling few donors narrowed the genetic and exposure-history diversity that was represented. Sampling was confined to blood; repertoires within tissues likely differ.

This CDR3 contains 21 residues. The assay ran at deep level. Some 30,000 T cell genomes (about 270 ng DNA) went into each PBMC replicate. Repertoires were generated with immunoSEQ multiplex PCR, while TCRdb's copy carries only in-frame clones and drops some. Of fewer than 650,000 clones listed, approximately 80% were seen once; the top ten hold roughly 13%. The sequenced sample was PBMCs. The chain links TRBV21-1 to TRBJ1-1. TRBV21-1 is assigned pseudogene status. This sequence was found in a woman aged 40 to 50 in good health. Some clones in this sample may be carry-over from other donors' samples. CDR3 protein: CASSKYGGGHPQRNMNTEAFF. In DNA, the CDR3 is TGTGCCAGCAGCAAATATGGGGGGGGACACCCCCAGAGGAACATGAACACTGAAGCTTTCTTT.